This T cell receptor beta chain is from a study of T cells in Graves' hyperthyroidism and ophthalmopathy. Amplified regions were TCR beta CDR3 sequences from RNA transcripts. The TCR CDR3 was amplified in a first-round RT-PCR using the HTBI primer set. MiXCR, applied by TCRdb to the multiplex PCR reads, yields one record per CDR3 protein. The sample has nearly 750,000 distinct CDR3 sequences, 30% to 40% seen once. The CDR3 runs 15 residues. In germline, CDR1 is SGHTA, CDR2 FQGNSA. After removal of 3 bases from V and 1 base from J, the junction contained 2 bases not matched to a gene. In this sample, this clonotype turned up many times.

Sample: blood. The chain is built from TRBV7-2 and TRBJ2-5, with TRBD2 identical over 10 bases. The sequence was collected from a woman aged 35 to 49 with Graves' hyperthyroidism. CDR3 sequence reads: CASSLPSGGQETQYF. CDR3 DNA sequence: TGTGCCAGCAGCTTGCCTAGCGGGGGCCAAGAGACCCAGTACTTC.